The TCR beta chain under discussion was sequenced for a study of human T cells and chemical hapten exposure. Overall study results and limits: Unchanged with DPC sensitization were TCRs above 1 in 1000 frequency.

As to this clonotype: Its cognate antigen is unknown.

V gave up 4 bases and J gave up 2 bases, with 9 bases separating them. Germline CDR1 is DFQATT and CDR2 is SNEGSKA (reference sequence). The length of the CDR3 is 13 residues. Via MiXCR, TCRdb re-called the RACE reads, giving one row per CDR3 protein. Among approximately 88,000 distinct CDR3 sequences, under 15% were seen once, and the ten largest hold approximately 5.2%. Time point here: patch test 3, about 24 weeks after DPC sensitization. Treatment reported: therapeutic diphenylcyclopropenone sensitization with weekly scalp DPC. This sequence originates from a woman in her forties or fifties with alopecia areata. Some clones in this sample may be carry-over from other donors' samples. Sequenced material: whole blood, taken in connection with sensitization to the hapten diphenylcyclopropenone (DPC). The chain couples TRBV20-1 to TRBJ2-1; D possibly corresponds to TRBD1 (5 bases). Here the CDR3 DNA reads TGCAGTGCTACCGAGACAGCCTACAATGAGCAGTTCTTC. As protein: CSATETAYNEQFF.